Listed below are T cell receptor beta chains from one sample, sequenced in a study of healthy donors' naive CD4 and CD8 T cells. TCRdb re-called the reads with MiXCR, one entry per CDR3 protein. The repertoire holds roughly 200,000 distinct CDR3 sequences, with 65% to 75% as singletons. Sequences were obtained from naive CD4+ and CD8+ T cells sorted from blood, pooled from several donors. The receptors derive from a pool of human donors in good health; the sample pools cells from several healthy donors. CDR3s include the opening cysteine and the closing phenylalanine or tryptophan. D genes are given only for firm matches. Some rows have no size entry. The others give once, few or many, or a class for an expanded clone.

v_gene: TRBV6-5
d_gene: -
abundance: once
j_gene: TRBJ1-3
CDR3aa: CASSSVGRMGSGNTIYF
CDR3nt: TGTGCCAGCAGCTCTGTCGGCCGGATGGGCTCTGGAAACACCATATATTTT

v_gene: TRBV4-2
d_gene: -
abundance: -
j_gene: TRBJ2-7
CDR3aa: CASSPGPTYEQYF
CDR3nt: TGTGCCAGCAGCCCAGGGCCTACCTACGAGCAGTACTTC

v_gene: TRBV18
d_gene: -
abundance: -
j_gene: TRBJ2-3
CDR3aa: CASSPIFSTDTQYF
CDR3nt: TGTGCCAGCTCACCGATTTTTAGCACAGATACGCAGTATTTT

v_gene: TRBV29-1
d_gene: -
abundance: few
j_gene: TRBJ1-1
CDR3aa: CSASFLGRAEAFF
CDR3nt: TGCAGCGCGTCGTTTCTAGGGCGAGCTGAAGCTTTCTTT

v_gene: TRBV29-1
d_gene: -
abundance: -
j_gene: TRBJ2-1
CDR3aa: CSVEGGLVSYNEQFF
CDR3nt: TGCAGCGTTGAGGGAGGCTTAGTGTCCTACAATGAGCAGTTCTTC

v_gene: TRBV29-1
d_gene: TRBD1
abundance: -
j_gene: TRBJ2-3
CDR3aa: CSASTGGNTDTQYF
CDR3nt: TGCAGCGCCTCGACAGGGGGCAACACAGATACGCAGTATTTT

v_gene: TRBV29-1
d_gene: TRBD1
abundance: -
j_gene: TRBJ2-5
CDR3aa: CSTRQGSGETQYF
CDR3nt: TGCAGCACCCGACAGGGATCAGGAGAGACCCAGTACTTC

v_gene: TRBV27
d_gene: -
abundance: -
j_gene: TRBJ2-1
CDR3aa: CASSSGQIPYNEQFF
CDR3nt: TGTGCCAGCAGTTCAGGACAGATCCCTTACAATGAGCAGTTCTTC

v_gene: TRBV4-3
d_gene: -
abundance: -
j_gene: TRBJ2-5
CDR3aa: CASSQDYRNQETQYF
CDR3nt: TGCGCCAGCAGCCAAGACTACAGGAACCAAGAGACCCAGTACTTC

v_gene: TRBV29-1
d_gene: -
abundance: once
j_gene: TRBJ2-5
CDR3aa: CSALTDQETQYF
CDR3nt: TGCAGCGCCCTGACAGACCAAGAGACCCAGTACTTC

v_gene: TRBV29-1
d_gene: -
abundance: -
j_gene: TRBJ1-5
CDR3aa: CSVEVGDGQPQHF
CDR3nt: TGCAGCGTTGAAGTAGGGGACGGGCAGCCCCAGCATTTT

v_gene: TRBV19
d_gene: TRBD2
abundance: once
j_gene: TRBJ2-7
CDR3aa: CASTSGSYEQYF
CDR3nt: TGTGCCAGTACTAGCGGGAGCTACGAGCAGTACTTC

v_gene: TRBV6-5
d_gene: TRBD2
abundance: -
j_gene: TRBJ2-5
CDR3aa: CASSYSDAGGETQYF
CDR3nt: TGTGCCAGCAGTTACTCGGATGCGGGGGGAGAGACCCAGTACTTC

v_gene: TRBV5-1
d_gene: TRBD2
abundance: -
j_gene: TRBJ2-1
CDR3aa: CASPGTSGFNEQFF
CDR3nt: TGCGCCAGCCCGGGGACTAGCGGGTTTAATGAGCAGTTCTTC

v_gene: TRBV2
d_gene: -
abundance: -
j_gene: TRBJ2-7
CDR3aa: CASSEASQTYEQYF
CDR3nt: TGTGCCAGCAGTGAAGCGTCGCAGACCTACGAGCAGTACTTC

v_gene: TRBV7-9
d_gene: -
abundance: -
j_gene: TRBJ1-5
CDR3aa: CASSLGPASNQPQHF
CDR3nt: TGTGCCAGCAGCTTAGGGCCGGCTAGCAATCAGCCCCAGCATTTT

v_gene: TRBV6-5
d_gene: -
abundance: few
j_gene: TRBJ1-2
CDR3aa: CASSYKPWATNYGYTF
CDR3nt: TGTGCCAGCAGTTACAAACCCTGGGCCACCAACTATGGCTACACCTTC

v_gene: TRBV20-1
d_gene: TRBD2
abundance: -
j_gene: TRBJ2-7
CDR3aa: CSAPSHGTSGSYEQYF
CDR3nt: TGCAGTGCTCCAAGCCATGGGACTAGCGGAAGCTACGAGCAGTACTTC

v_gene: TRBV19
d_gene: -
abundance: -
j_gene: TRBJ1-2
CDR3aa: CASMWPNYGYTF
CDR3nt: TGTGCCAGTATGTGGCCTAACTATGGCTACACCTTC

v_gene: TRBV5-8
d_gene: TRBD2
abundance: -
j_gene: TRBJ2-1
CDR3aa: CASSWRGGSYNEQFF
CDR3nt: TGTGCCAGCAGCTGGCGGGGGGGCTCATACAATGAGCAGTTCTTC

v_gene: TRBV19
d_gene: -
abundance: once
j_gene: TRBJ1-5
CDR3aa: CASSTRAGSNQPQHF
CDR3nt: TGTGCCAGTTCGACAAGGGCGGGAAGCAATCAGCCCCAGCATTTT

v_gene: TRBV6-5
d_gene: -
abundance: -
j_gene: TRBJ2-7
CDR3aa: CASSYGTRVTFNEQYF
CDR3nt: TGTGCCAGCAGTTACGGGACACGAGTGACTTTCAACGAGCAGTACTTC

v_gene: TRBV29-1
d_gene: -
abundance: -
j_gene: TRBJ1-1
CDR3aa: CSVVEGANTEAFF
CDR3nt: TGCAGCGTTGTAGAAGGGGCGAACACTGAAGCTTTCTTT

v_gene: TRBV29-1
d_gene: TRBD2
abundance: -
j_gene: TRBJ2-1
CDR3aa: CSVESGRASNEQFF
CDR3nt: TGCAGCGTAGAGAGCGGGAGGGCCTCGAATGAGCAGTTCTTC

v_gene: TRBV29-1
d_gene: TRBD1
abundance: -
j_gene: TRBJ1-1
CDR3aa: CSVAGTGVFTEAFF
CDR3nt: TGCAGCGTTGCGGGGACAGGGGTTTTCACTGAAGCTTTCTTT

v_gene: TRBV29-1
d_gene: TRBD1
abundance: -
j_gene: TRBJ2-7
CDR3aa: CSVEGTGRFEQYF
CDR3nt: TGCAGCGTTGAAGGGACAGGGCGTTTCGAGCAGTACTTC

v_gene: TRBV27
d_gene: TRBD2
abundance: once
j_gene: TRBJ2-7
CDR3aa: CASSPGLARYEQYF
CDR3nt: TGTGCCAGCAGTCCAGGACTAGCTAGGTACGAGCAGTACTTC

v_gene: TRBV19
d_gene: -
abundance: -
j_gene: TRBJ2-7
CDR3aa: CASSLRRRLYEQYF
CDR3nt: TGTGCCAGTAGTCTCCGGAGAAGGCTCTACGAGCAGTACTTC

v_gene: TRBV5-1
d_gene: TRBD1
abundance: -
j_gene: TRBJ1-5
CDR3aa: CASSSGGQGDQPQHF
CDR3nt: TGCGCCAGCAGCTCGGGGGGACAGGGAGATCAGCCCCAGCATTTT

v_gene: TRBV29-1
d_gene: -
abundance: -
j_gene: TRBJ2-3
CDR3aa: CSAHRASTDTQYF
CDR3nt: TGCAGCGCCCACCGGGCCAGCACAGATACGCAGTATTTT

v_gene: TRBV20-1
d_gene: -
abundance: -
j_gene: TRBJ1-5
CDR3aa: CSVGSSDLNQPQHF
CDR3nt: TGCAGTGTAGGCAGCTCAGACCTCAATCAGCCCCAGCATTTT

v_gene: TRBV19
d_gene: TRBD2
abundance: many
j_gene: TRBJ2-1
CDR3aa: CATGTSGIWNEQFF
CDR3nt: TGTGCCACGGGGACTAGCGGGATCTGGAATGAGCAGTTCTTC

v_gene: TRBV6-5
d_gene: TRBD1
abundance: -
j_gene: TRBJ1-2
CDR3aa: CASRDRNNYGYTF
CDR3nt: TGTGCCAGCAGGGACAGGAATAACTATGGCTACACCTTC

v_gene: TRBV27
d_gene: -
abundance: few
j_gene: TRBJ1-1
CDR3aa: CASSFGGITEAFF
CDR3nt: TGTGCCAGCAGTTTTGGGGGTATCACTGAAGCTTTCTTT

v_gene: TRBV27
d_gene: TRBD2
abundance: -
j_gene: TRBJ2-3
CDR3aa: CASSSQGTSGSADTQYF
CDR3nt: TGTGCCAGCAGTTCCCAGGGGACTAGCGGGAGCGCAGATACGCAGTATTTT

v_gene: TRBV19
d_gene: -
abundance: -
j_gene: TRBJ2-1
CDR3aa: CASSINLVTGLFF
CDR3nt: TGTGCCAGTAGTATAAACCTTGTGACAGGATTGTTCTTC

v_gene: TRBV6-5
d_gene: -
abundance: -
j_gene: TRBJ2-3
CDR3aa: CASSSLTDTQYF
CDR3nt: TGTGCCAGCAGTTCCCTCACAGATACGCAGTATTTT

v_gene: TRBV29-1
d_gene: -
abundance: -
j_gene: TRBJ2-7
CDR3aa: CSVEGAGGSYEQYF
CDR3nt: TGCAGCGTTGAAGGGGCAGGTGGCTCCTACGAGCAGTACTTC

v_gene: TRBV27
d_gene: TRBD1
abundance: few
j_gene: TRBJ1-1
CDR3aa: CASSFPGGTEAFF
CDR3nt: TGTGCCAGCAGTTTCCCAGGGGGAACTGAAGCTTTCTTT

v_gene: TRBV12-3/TRBV12-4
d_gene: TRBD1
abundance: -
j_gene: TRBJ2-7
CDR3aa: CASSFRGQGSNEQYF
CDR3nt: TGTGCCAGCAGTTTCCGAGGACAGGGGAGCAACGAGCAGTACTTC

v_gene: TRBV6-6
d_gene: -
abundance: -
j_gene: TRBJ2-7
CDR3aa: CASSGTGSHYEQYF
CDR3nt: TGTGCCAGCAGTGGCACAGGGAGTCACTACGAGCAGTACTTC

v_gene: TRBV6-2/TRBV6-3
d_gene: -
abundance: -
j_gene: TRBJ2-1
CDR3aa: CASSYSVGDNEQFF
CDR3nt: TGTGCCAGCAGTTACTCTGTAGGGGACAATGAGCAGTTCTTC